These 8 T cell receptor beta chains were sequenced from one sample in a study of shared clonotypes between healthy human individuals. Sequencing was performed with immunoSEQ multiplex PCR; in TCRdb, only in-frame clones are kept and a portion is missing. The sample records roughly 2.2 million clones, approximately 93% being singletons. The sample consisted of naive CD4+ T cells from PBMCs. Subset: CD45RA+ positively selected. These receptor sequences come from a man between 18 and 29 years old in good health. Some clones in this sample may be carry-over from other donors' samples.

The DNA of the CDR3 is TGTGCCAGCAGTGGTATCGTGGGCGGCTACACCTTC. This gives the protein CASSGIVGGYTF. This chain joins TRBV28 and TRBJ1-2; D gene uncertain. V lost 5 bases, J lost 8 bases, and 12 bases lay in between. Germline-derived CDR1 and CDR2 are MDHEN and SYDVKM. The CDR3 contains 12 residues.

The chain combines TRBV7-2 with TRBJ2-5; 7 nucleotides align to TRBD1. Germline V gives CDR1 SGHTA, CDR2 FQGNSA. The CDR3 is 16 residues long. Trimming removed 5 bases from V and 0 bases from J; junction bases left unmatched: 9. CDR3 nucleotide sequence: TGTGCCAGCAGCCAAACGACAGGGCCGTACCAAGAGACCCAGTACTTC. Translating gives CASSQTTGPYQETQYF.

The V and J genes are TRBV6-6 and TRBJ2-2; D ambiguous. Germline lookup yields CDR1 MNHNY and CDR2 SVGAGI (reference sequence). The V end lost 2 bases, the J end lost 8 bases, and 9 bases lay between the germline ends. The CDR3 extends over 13 amino acids. CDR3 nucleotides: TGTGCCAGCAGTTACCGAGGCCCGGGGGAGCTGTTTTTT. This gives the protein CASSYRGPGELFF.

The gene calls are TRBV28 and TRBJ2-1, with 9 bases lining up with TRBD1. The CDR3 covers 14 residues. Trimming at V came to 2 bases and at J to 4 bases, leaving 0 bases not matched to a gene. Germline values: CDR1 MDHEN, CDR2 SYDVKM. This chain's CDR3 is CASSLGTGYNEQFF. For the CDR3, the DNA is TGTGCCAGCAGTTTAGGGACAGGGTACAATGAGCAGTTCTTC.

The rearrangement joins TRBV9 to TRBJ2-7; TRBD1 might be the D (6 bases). The CDR3 is made up of 13 amino acids. The ends were cut back, 4 bases at V and 4 bases at J, with 12 bases in the middle. Looked up from germline, CDR1 is SGDLS and CDR2 is YYNGEE. The CDR3 here is CASSPGHRYEQYF. CDR3 coding DNA: TGTGCCAGCAGCCCGGGACACAGATACGAGCAGTACTTC. The complete variable domain, with remaining parts taken from reference TRBV9 and TRBJ2-7, reads DSGVTQTPKHLITATGQRVTLRCSPRSGDLSVYWYQQSLDQGLQFLIQYYNGEERAKGNILERFSAQQFPDLHSELNLSSLELGDSALYFCASSPGHRYEQYFGPGTRLTVT.

The V and J genes are TRBV5-1 and TRBJ2-5; tentative D call: TRBD1 (6 bases). Trimming stripped 1 base from V and 5 bases from J, with 18 bases between. The CDR3 length is 16 residues. Per the germline V gene, CDR1 is SGHRS and CDR2 is YFSETQ. In nucleotides, the CDR3 is TGCGCCAGCAGCTTGACAGGGTTCGAGCCAGCCGAGACCCAGTACTTC. Translated: CASSLTGFEPAETQYF.

This chain joins TRBV28 and TRBJ2-7; 7 bases align to TRBD2. The ends lost 4 bases at V and 6 bases at J; junction bases unmatched: 9. The CDR3 loop spans 14 amino acids. Looked up from germline, CDR1 is MDHEN and CDR2 is SYDVKM. The CDR3 DNA sequence: TGTGCCAGCAGTTCCGGACTAGGACGAGGCGAGCAGTACTTC. Translating it yields CASSSGLGRGEQYF. Combining the CDR3 with reference TRBV28 and TRBJ2-7 gives the whole variable domain DVKVTQSSRYLVKRTGEKVFLECVQDMDHENMFWYRQDPGLGLRLIYFSYDVKMKEKGDIPEGYSVSREKKERFSLILESASTNQTSMYLCASSSGLGRGEQYFGPGTRLTVT.

This clone was observed a single time. The gene calls are TRBV28 and TRBJ1-5, with 8 bases aligning to TRBD1. The junction had 4 bases not matched to a gene; V was cut back by 5 bases and J by 4 bases. CDR3 length equals 14 residues. Germline loops: CDR1 MDHEN, CDR2 SYDVKM. The CDR3 region is CASSPDRVNQPQHF. The DNA of the CDR3 is TGTGCCAGCAGTCCGGACAGGGTAAATCAGCCCCAGCATTTT. The whole variable domain, remainder taken from reference TRBV28 and TRBJ1-5, is DVKVTQSSRYLVKRTGEKVFLECVQDMDHENMFWYRQDPGLGLRLIYFSYDVKMKEKGDIPEGYSVSREKKERFSLILESASTNQTSMYLCASSPDRVNQPQHFGDGTRLSIL.